This T cell receptor beta chain was recorded in a study of cytomegalovirus exposure and HLA in healthy donors (dated by TCRdb to about 2017). With regard to the full study: In an earlier analysis of under 600 of the donors, 276 Gb of sequence data and approximately 100 million unique TCR beta sequences from about 190 million T cells were reported. An early release that covered fewer than 800 HLA-typed donors contained approximately 300 gigabases of sequencing data and about 93 million unique TCR sequences. Of the 300 to 500 genotyped donors, roughly 76% were placed in the genetic ancestry cluster associated with self-reported Caucasian donors. The study was designed to test whether signatures of past pathogen exposure could be identified by cataloging public T cell receptors. The T cell repertoires of under 700 subjects were profiled by immunosequencing and related to cytomegalovirus serostatus. In addition to the first cohort of approximately 650 subjects, a separate validation cohort of 120 different subjects was used. To predict cytomegalovirus infection status, the study combined high-throughput TCR immunosequencing, statistical association of individual TCRs with disease status, and machine learning. To study patterns of TCR occurrence, a later analysis re-analyzed previously published TCR beta repertoires from several hundred donors and added high-resolution HLA genotyping. Rather than using new phenotypic data, the later analysis identified candidate immune exposures from TCR beta sequences and from how often those sequences occurred across donors. An earlier analysis of fewer than 700 of the donors applied high-throughput TCR beta sequencing to assess whether each TCR beta V gene segment acted as functional or pseudogenic. Donor age, sex, ethnicity and CMV serostatus were compiled together with the repertoire data. A later genetic analysis took genome-wide SNP genotypes for about three fifths of the roughly 700 donors and used that subset as a discovery cohort. Every discovery cohort repertoire had been produced on one sequencing platform. HLA typing included class I and class II loci at four-digit resolution. The number of typed donors differed by locus: roughly 620-630 for A, B, C, DRB1 and DQB1; approximately 540 for DQA1; roughly 600 for DPA1; and 400 to 480 for DPB1. A few DR-DQ haplotypes were treated as single units for association and clustering because of strong linkage in the cohort. Among a few hundred genotyped donors of the cohort, an average of roughly 240,000 unique TCR beta nucleotide sequences were sequenced per donor, 15% to 20% of them non-productive.

The method was the immunoSEQ multiplex PCR assay. A mixture of 60 forward primers for TCR Vbeta segments and 13 reverse primers for TCR Jbeta segments was used in the multiplex PCR. Amplification of the CDR3 region of rearranged TCR beta genes was performed with a multiplex PCR assay on genomic DNA. The amplified TCR beta libraries were sequenced on the Illumina HiSeq System as 87-base-pair reads. For the original study's pipeline: A later analysis counted approximately 76 million unique TCR beta chains across the 650 to 700 repertoires, and roughly 9.9 million of these chains were shared by at least two donors. To remove PCR and sequencing errors, raw reads were error-corrected and collapsed into unique sequences using a nearest-neighbor algorithm that merged closely related sequences. Alignment of CDR3 sequences to IMGT reference sequences was used to assign V, D and J gene segments. Each retained sequence needed at least a six-nucleotide match to both a V gene segment and a J gene segment. Rearrangements were called productive when the CDR3 lacked stop codons and stayed in frame with V and J; all others were non-productive. CDR3 was defined by IMGT convention, running from the second conserved V-encoded cysteine to the conserved J-encoded phenylalanine. Sequences without an unambiguous match to a single V gene segment were excluded from the earlier analysis of almost 600 of the donors. An earlier analysis of several hundred of the donors classified V segments as functional when productive rearrangements were above 56.7% and as segregating when the standard deviation between donors was above 5%. To diagnose cytomegalovirus status from the catalog of TCR beta chain sequences, a statistical classification framework was built. In a later analysis, TCR nucleotide sequences were compared against IMGT/GENE-DB human TR gene sequences so that V and J genes could be assigned. In a later analysis, CDR3 sequences and most-parsimonious VDJ recombination scenarios were assigned using the TCRdist pipeline. A later analysis defined each TCR beta chain by its CDR3 amino acid sequence plus V-gene family, and excluded reads lacking a unique V-gene family. To address suspected cross-contamination and a sequencing artifact, a later analysis removed under 600 highly shared, low-generation-probability nucleotide sequences. A later analysis calculated a clonal expansion index for each public chain from normalized within-repertoire ranks of inferred template counts. Generation probabilities in a later analysis came from a VDJ recombination model fitted to out-of-frame rearrangements, and those results were checked against IGoR. In a later analysis, TCR-TCR, TCR-HLA and TCR-CMV co-occurrence was scored with hypergeometric tests, and a repertoire-size bias correction was applied to TCR pairs. False discovery rates were estimated in a later analysis by permuting HLA or CMV assignments 20 times. In a later analysis, co-occurring TCRs were grouped using DBSCAN, and TCRdist sequence similarity was added for clustering within HLA-allele-positive subsets. Repertoires with fewer than 30,000 or more than 120,000 public chains were left out of co-occurrence clustering, as were a handful of repertoires with anomalous nucleotide sharing. TCRdb obtained this table from immuneACCESS and retained in-frame rearrangements with V and J assigned. These tables miss some clones; where compared with another copy, unresolved V genes account for less than half of the shortfall, and the remainder is unexplained. The DNA was the basis for D and trimming; V, J and clone size are from that table. In this sample the table shows 100,000 to 150,000 clones, roughly 82% of which occur a single time. About 1% of the sample is in the top ten clones.

In total, 666 healthy bone marrow donors made up the cohort. All cohort members were sampled while nominally healthy, although unrecorded immune exposures were likely present. The donor tested CMV seronegative, placing the donor among the 350 to 400 seronegative members of the cohort. A peripheral blood sample was provided by each donor, and peripheral blood mononuclear cells were used for TCR beta sequencing. The Qiagen DNeasy Blood Extraction Kit was used to extract genomic DNA from the blood cell samples. Concerning this clone itself: Its antigen remains undetermined. One base away there is no much larger clone; base qualities are not given.

Broad study findings and their caveats: In vitro tests confirmed that three of the cytomegalovirus-associated TCR beta chains recognize cytomegalovirus antigens. Because HLA typing was missing for some donors at each locus, association tests included only the typed subset. An association between a missense DCLRE1C variant and V-gene and J-gene trimming of TCR beta chains was found in a later genetic analysis and replicated in an independent cohort. The cohort was sequenced for TCR beta chains only, and without alpha or paired-chain data the features that could be detected were limited. Broadly in line with IMGT annotations, most TCR beta V segments showed up in productive rearrangements about 90% or about 30% of the time in an earlier analysis of approximately 640 of the donors. Several of the top co-occurrence clusters appeared to be linked to parvovirus B19, influenza, CMV and Epstein-Barr virus, according to a later analysis. While some public TCRs were present in many individuals, most TCR sequences turned up only very rarely across donors. The only immune exposure information available for the cohort was CMV serostatus. The presence/absence analyses assumed that sequencing depth was roughly uniform across donors, and that assumption may not be true. At a false discovery rate of 0.05, a later analysis linked around 17,000 TCR beta sequences to specific HLA alleles. The authors suggested that the approach could potentially be extended to other disease states and immunological phenotypes. In the study, roughly 160 TCR beta chains were listed as associated with cytomegalovirus. Compared with the 666-donor mean, donors in an Asian-associated ancestry cluster had fewer N-insertions in productive TCRs, according to a later genetic analysis. A further reported finding was that TCR beta sequences accurately predicted the HLA-A and HLA-B alleles for most subjects in the first cohort. A later analysis found that TCR association rates varied across HLA loci, with DRB1 alleles showing the most associated TCRs and HLA-C alleles the fewest. Correlated functional status among segregating V segments might reflect linkage disequilibrium, but an unknown experimental factor could not be ruled out. A later analysis found that most CMV-associated TCR beta chains appeared HLA-restricted, with HLA associations seemingly driven largely by CMV exposure. Cytomegalovirus status was reported to be diagnosed by the classifier with high specificity and sensitivity in both the original and validation cohorts. A cluster of highly shared sequence variants was judged likely to be a technical artifact of the sequencing pipeline. When HLA alleles, especially DR and DQ, strongly co-occurred, attributing TCR associations to individual alleles was difficult. The earlier analysis of approximately 560 of the donors excluded approximately 15 rarely observed V segments, including chromosome 9 orphons, because counts were too low. Compared with equally common non-associated chains, HLA-associated TCR beta chains in a later analysis were more clonally expanded and had lower generation probabilities.

This receptor was obtained from a boy aged 5-17 years in good health and CMV-seronegative. Sequencing used PBMCs.

The CDR3 protein is CASSGLLAKNIQYF. The DNA sequence reads TGTGCCAGCAGTGGACTCCTAGCCAAAAACATTCAGTACTTC. The rearranged chain carries TRBV27 and TRBJ2-4; perhaps TRBD2 is the D gene, with 5 bases matching. The CDR3 contains 14 residues, cysteine and phenylalanine counted. Here the CDR3 DNA is all that survives: 42 bases in frame from base 1. Trimming at the junction amounts to 5 bases on V and 0 bases on J, and the germline ends lie 8 bases apart. CDR1 MNHEY and CDR2 SMNVEV are derived from the germline V gene (reference sequence).